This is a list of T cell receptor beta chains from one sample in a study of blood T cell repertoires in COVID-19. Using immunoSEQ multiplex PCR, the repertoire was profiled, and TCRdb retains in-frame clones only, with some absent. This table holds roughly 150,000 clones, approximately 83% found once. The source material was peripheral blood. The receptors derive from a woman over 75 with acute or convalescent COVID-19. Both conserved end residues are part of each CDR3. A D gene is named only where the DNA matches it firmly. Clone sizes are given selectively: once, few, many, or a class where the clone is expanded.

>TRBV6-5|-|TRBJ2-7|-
CASGSYEQYF
TGTGCCAGCGGTTCATACGAGCAGTACTTC
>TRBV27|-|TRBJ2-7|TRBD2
CASSLMSGRDLLQQYF
TGTGCCAGCAGTTTAATGAGCGGGAGGGATTTGTTGCAGCAGTACTTC
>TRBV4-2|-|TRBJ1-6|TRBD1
CASSQEGDRGSSPLHF
TGTGCCAGCAGCCAAGAAGGCGACAGGGGGAGTTCACCCCTCCACTTT
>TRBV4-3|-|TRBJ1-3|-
CASSPQGPGNTIYF
TGCGCCAGCAGCCCGCAGGGTCCTGGAAACACCATATATTTT
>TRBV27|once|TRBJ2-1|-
CASSLSGGNEQFF
TGTGCCAGCAGTTTATCGGGGGGCAATGAGCAGTTCTTC
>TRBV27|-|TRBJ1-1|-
CASSLSRGAGTEAFF
TGTGCCAGCAGTTTATCAAGGGGCGCAGGCACTGAAGCTTTCTTT
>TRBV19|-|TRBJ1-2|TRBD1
CASTDRGLSNYGYTF
TGTGCCAGTACTGACAGGGGGCTCTCTAACTATGGCTACACCTTC
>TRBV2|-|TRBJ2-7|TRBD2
CASSEVSLAGEGEQYF
TGTGCCAGCAGTGAAGTTTCACTAGCGGGAGAGGGGGAGCAGTACTTC
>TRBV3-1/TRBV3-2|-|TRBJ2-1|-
CASSQDARNGEQFF
TGTGCCAGCAGCCAAGATGCGAGGAACGGTGAGCAGTTCTTC
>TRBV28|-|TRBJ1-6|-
CASRPGGVSSYNSPLHF
TGTGCCAGCAGACCAGGAGGGGTTAGCTCCTATAATTCACCCCTCCACTTT
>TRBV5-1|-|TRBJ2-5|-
CASSLEGRVQETQYF
TGCGCCAGCAGCTTGGAGGGCAGGGTCCAAGAGACCCAGTACTTC
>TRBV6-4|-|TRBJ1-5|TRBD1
CASSADRAGNNQPQHF
TGTGCCAGCAGTGCCGACAGGGCTGGGAACAATCAGCCCCAGCATTTT
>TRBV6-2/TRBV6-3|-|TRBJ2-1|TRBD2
CASSYGSGGYFNEQFF
TGTGCCAGCAGTTATGGGAGCGGGGGGTATTTCAATGAGCAGTTCTTC
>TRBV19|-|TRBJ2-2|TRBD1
CASSYPGGAVGELFF
TGTGCCAGTAGTTACCCAGGGGGCGCGGTCGGGGAGCTGTTTTTT
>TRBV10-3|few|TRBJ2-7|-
CAISRDFYEQYF
TGTGCCATCAGCAGGGATTTCTACGAGCAGTACTTC
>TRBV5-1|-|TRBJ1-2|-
CASSPSSGSVYGYTF
TGCGCCAGCAGCCCGAGCTCAGGGTCGGTTTACGGCTACACCTTC
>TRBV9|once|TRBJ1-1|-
CASSPETANTEAFF
TGTGCCAGCAGCCCAGAGACAGCGAACACTGAAGCTTTCTTT
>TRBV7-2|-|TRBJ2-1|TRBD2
CASTPEPGLYLEQFF
TGTGCCAGCACTCCCGAACCGGGACTATACTTAGAGCAGTTCTTC
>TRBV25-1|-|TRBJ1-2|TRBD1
CASSEYRTGGEGYTF
TGTGCCAGCAGTGAATATCGGACAGGGGGCGAAGGCTACACCTTC
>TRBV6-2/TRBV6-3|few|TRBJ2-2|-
CASSPQGPITGELFF
TGTGCCAGCAGCCCACAGGGCCCGATCACCGGGGAGCTGTTTTTT
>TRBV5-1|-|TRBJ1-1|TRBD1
CASSTGTANTEAFF
TGCGCCAGCAGCACCGGGACAGCGAACACTGAAGCTTTCTTT
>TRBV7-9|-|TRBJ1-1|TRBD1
CASSRGTGDTEAFF
TGTGCCAGCAGCCGCGGGACAGGGGACACTGAAGCTTTCTTT
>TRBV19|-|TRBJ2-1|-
CASRRLDEQFF
TGTGCCAGTAGGCGCTTGGATGAGCAGTTCTTC
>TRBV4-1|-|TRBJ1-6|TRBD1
CASSHSPLQGGSNSPLHF
TGCGCCAGCAGCCATAGCCCCCTACAGGGGGGCTCGAATTCACCCCTCCACTTT
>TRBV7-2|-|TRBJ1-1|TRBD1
CASSPGTGGRAFF
TGTGCCAGCAGCCCCGGGACAGGGGGCCGAGCTTTCTTT
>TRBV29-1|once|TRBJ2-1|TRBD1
CSVVKQGAEQFF
TGCAGCGTTGTCAAACAGGGGGCTGAGCAGTTCTTC
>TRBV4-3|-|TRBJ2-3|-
CASSQDMGGSLDTDTQYF
TGCGCCAGCAGCCAAGATATGGGAGGTTCATTAGACACAGATACGCAGTATTTT
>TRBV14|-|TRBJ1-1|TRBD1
CASSQEDRGFSVTEAFF
TGTGCCAGCAGCCAAGAGGACAGGGGGTTTTCGGTCACTGAAGCTTTCTTT
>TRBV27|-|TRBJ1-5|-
CASSFGGRSNQPQHF
TGTGCCAGCAGTTTCGGGGGGCGTAGCAATCAGCCCCAGCATTTT
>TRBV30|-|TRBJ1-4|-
CAWSAPAGEKLFF
TGTGCCTGGAGTGCACCCGCAGGTGAAAAACTGTTTTTT
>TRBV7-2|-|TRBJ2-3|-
CASGRDTQYF
TGTGCCAGCGGGAGAGATACGCAGTATTTT
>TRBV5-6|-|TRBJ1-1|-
CASSSRPLHTEAFF
TGTGCCAGCAGCTCTAGGCCACTACACACTGAAGCTTTCTTT
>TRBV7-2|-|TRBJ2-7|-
CASSLVFRDQQYF
TGTGCCAGCAGCTTAGTGTTCAGGGATCAGCAGTACTTC
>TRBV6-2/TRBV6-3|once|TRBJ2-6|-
CASSYSGQVHVLTF
TGTGCCAGCAGTTACTCGGGGCAGGTTCACGTCCTGACTTTC
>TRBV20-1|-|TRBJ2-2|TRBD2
CSASRLAGGRGTGELFF
TGCAGTGCTAGTAGACTAGCGGGAGGCCGGGGCACCGGGGAGCTGTTTTTT
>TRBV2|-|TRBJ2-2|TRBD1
CASSGYRGQAGELFF
TGTGCCAGCAGTGGATATAGGGGGCAAGCCGGGGAGCTGTTTTTT
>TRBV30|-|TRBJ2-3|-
CAWSVVDTTDTQYF
TGTGCCTGGAGTGTTGTAGATACCACAGATACGCAGTATTTT
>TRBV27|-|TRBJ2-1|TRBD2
CASSLLVASGLYNEQFF
TGTGCCAGCAGTTTGCTAGTAGCTAGCGGCTTATACAATGAGCAGTTCTTC
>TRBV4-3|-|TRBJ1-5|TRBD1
CASSQDRAGGNGQPQHF
TGCGCCAGCAGCCAAGATCGTGCAGGGGGTAACGGTCAGCCCCAGCATTTT
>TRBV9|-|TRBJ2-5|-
CASSSKETQYF
TGTGCCAGCAGCTCCAAAGAGACCCAGTACTTC
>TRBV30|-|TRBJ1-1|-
CAWRSAGGKAFF
TGTGCCTGGAGATCGGCCGGGGGTAAAGCTTTCTTT
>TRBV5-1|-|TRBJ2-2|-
CASSLGGGARDGELFF
TGCGCCAGCAGCTTAGGAGGGGGCGCGAGGGACGGGGAGCTGTTTTTT
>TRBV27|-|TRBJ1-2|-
CASSLTALSYGYTF
TGTGCCAGCAGTTTGACAGCTCTTAGCTATGGCTACACCTTC